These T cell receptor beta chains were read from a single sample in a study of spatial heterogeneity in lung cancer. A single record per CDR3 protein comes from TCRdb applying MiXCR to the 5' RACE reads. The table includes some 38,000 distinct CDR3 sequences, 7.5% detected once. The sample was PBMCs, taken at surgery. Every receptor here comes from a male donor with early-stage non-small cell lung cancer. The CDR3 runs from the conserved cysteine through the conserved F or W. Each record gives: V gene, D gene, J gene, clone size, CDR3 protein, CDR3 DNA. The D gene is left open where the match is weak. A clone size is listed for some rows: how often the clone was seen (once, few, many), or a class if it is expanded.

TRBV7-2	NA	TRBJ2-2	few	CASSLVGRTGELFF	TGTGCCAGCAGCTTAGTGGGGAGGACCGGGGAGCTGTTTTTT
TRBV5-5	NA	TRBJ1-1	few	CASSLSQAGNTEAFF	TGTGCCAGCAGCTTGTCGCAGGCCGGGAACACTGAAGCTTTCTTT
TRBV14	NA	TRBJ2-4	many	CASSQAGVGNIQYF	TGTGCCAGCAGCCAAGCTGGGGTGGGGAACATTCAGTACTTC
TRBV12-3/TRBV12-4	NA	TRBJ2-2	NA	CASSFTTGELFF	TGTGCCAGCAGTTTTACGACCGGGGAGCTGTTTTTT
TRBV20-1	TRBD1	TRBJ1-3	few	CSASQGGGYTIYF	TGCAGTGCCAGCCAGGGGGGCGGATACACCATATATTTT
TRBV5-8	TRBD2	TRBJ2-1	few	CASSAGTSGSDEQFF	TGTGCCAGCAGCGCTGGGACTAGCGGGAGTGATGAGCAGTTCTTC
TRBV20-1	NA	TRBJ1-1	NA	CSAEIARQNTEAFF	TGCAGTGCTGAGATAGCCAGACAGAACACTGAAGCTTTCTTT
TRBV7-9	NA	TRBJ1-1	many	CASSQIVAFF	TGTGCCAGCAGCCAAATAGTAGCTTTCTTT
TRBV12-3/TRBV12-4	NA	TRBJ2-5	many	CASSPDTTQETQYF	TGTGCCAGCAGTCCGGACACCACGCAAGAGACCCAGTACTTC
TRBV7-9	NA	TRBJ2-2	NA	CASSLVFSAGELFF	TGTGCCAGCAGCTTAGTTTTTAGCGCCGGGGAGCTGTTTTTT
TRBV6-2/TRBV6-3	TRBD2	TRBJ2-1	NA	CASSYPASGPNEQFF	TGTGCCAGCAGTTACCCCGCTAGCGGACCCAATGAGCAGTTCTTC
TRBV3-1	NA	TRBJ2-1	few	CASSQGIGRGNEQFF	TGTGCCAGCAGCCAAGGTATAGGCCGGGGCAATGAGCAGTTCTTC
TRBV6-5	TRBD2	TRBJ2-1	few	CASSKPGGLRNEQFF	TGTGCCAGCAGTAAACCGGGGGGACTGCGCAATGAGCAGTTCTTC
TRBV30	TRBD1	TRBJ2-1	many	CAWRDRGSYNEQFF	TGTGCCTGGAGGGACAGGGGTTCCTACAATGAGCAGTTCTTC
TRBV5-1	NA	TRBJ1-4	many	CASSRGTLGTNEKLFF	TGCGCCAGCAGCCGGGGGACGCTCGGGACTAATGAAAAACTGTTTTTT
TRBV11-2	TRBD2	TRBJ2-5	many	CASSLGGGNQETQYF	TGTGCCAGCAGCTTAGGGGGGGGGAACCAAGAGACCCAGTACTTC
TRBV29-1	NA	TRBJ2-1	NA	CSVGQGTRDEQFF	TGCAGCGTTGGCCAAGGGACGAGGGATGAGCAGTTCTTC
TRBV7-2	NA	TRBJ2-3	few	CASSLEADTQYF	TGTGCCAGCAGCTTAGAGGCAGATACGCAGTATTTT
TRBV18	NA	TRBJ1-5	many	CASSPPGSYSNQPQHF	TGTGCCAGCTCACCACCCGGGAGTTATAGCAATCAGCCCCAGCATTTT
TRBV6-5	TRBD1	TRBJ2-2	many	CASMTGEVWGGELFF	TGTGCCAGCATGACAGGGGAAGTGTGGGGCGGGGAGCTGTTTTTT
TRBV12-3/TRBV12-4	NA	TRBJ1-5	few	CASSLGGGRNQPQHF	TGTGCCAGCAGTTTAGGAGGAGGGCGCAATCAGCCCCAGCATTTT
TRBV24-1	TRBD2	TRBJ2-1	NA	CATSDPASGRVYNEQFF	TGTGCCACCAGTGATCCCGCCAGCGGGAGGGTTTACAATGAGCAGTTCTTC
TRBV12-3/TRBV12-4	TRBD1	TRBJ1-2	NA	CASSSDRVGYGYTF	TGTGCCAGCAGTTCGGACAGGGTTGGCTATGGCTACACCTTC
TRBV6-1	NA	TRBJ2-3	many	CASSDSPGSDTQYF	TGTGCCAGCAGTGACTCTCCGGGGTCTGATACGCAGTATTTT
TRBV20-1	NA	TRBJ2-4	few	CSPENIQYF	TGCAGCCCGGAAAACATTCAGTACTTC
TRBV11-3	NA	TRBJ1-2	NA	CASSPSLTSTGGYTF	TGTGCCAGCAGCCCCAGCCTGACCTCCACGGGAGGCTACACCTTC
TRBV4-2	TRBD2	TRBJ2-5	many	CASSQTQPSGEIQETQYF	TGTGCCAGCAGCCAAACCCAACCCAGCGGGGAAATCCAAGAGACCCAGTACTTC
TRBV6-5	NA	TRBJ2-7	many	CASFSQGTYEQYF	TGTGCCAGCTTCTCCCAGGGTACCTACGAGCAGTACTTC